The present T cell receptor beta chain was sequenced within a study of somatic mutations in cytotoxic T cells in rheumatoid arthritis. Notes on this clone: The antigen is not known.

Looked up from germline, CDR1 is SNHLY and CDR2 is FYNNEI. CDR3 length: 11 amino acids. V shed 5 bases and J shed 4 bases, with 5 bases lying between them. Broader study findings: Age was associated with higher CD8+ clonality in rheumatoid arthritis patients, not in healthy controls.

Only in-frame clones appear in the TCRdb table, and some are missing; sequencing was by immunoSEQ multiplex PCR. Among about 18,000 clones listed, roughly 82% were seen once. Sequenced: CD8+ T cells sorted from blood. The chain combines TRBV2 with TRBJ1-1; D unresolved. This TCR was sampled from an adult with rheumatoid arthritis. The CDR3 nucleotides read TGTGCCAGCAGTCCAAGCACTGAAGCTTTCTTT. Its translation: CASSPSTEAFF. The full variable domain, completed using reference TRBV2 and TRBJ1-1, is EPEVTQTPSHQVTQMGQEVILRCVPISNHLYFYWYRQILGQKVEFLVSFYNNEISEKSEIFDDQFSVERPDGSNFTLKIRSTKLEDSAMYFCASSPSTEAFFGQGTRLTVV.